This T cell receptor (beta chain) was captured by sequencing in a study of cytomegalovirus exposure and HLA in healthy donors. This clone was counted a few times. The antigen remains undetermined. CDR1 WNHNN and CDR2 SYGVQD come from the germline V gene (reference sequence). The CDR3 length is 12 residues. Trimming pared 4 bases from V and 5 bases from J, leaving 6 bases between. Notes on the study in general: Among TCR sequences, most were rare, though some public TCRs appeared in many donors. Upon later analysis, TCR association rates were observed to vary by HLA locus, being highest for DRB1 and lowest for HLA-C.

The primer mix had 60 Vbeta and 13 Jbeta primers. Measured with immunoSEQ multiplex PCR; TCRdb has only the in-frame clones, and not every one. In the table there are roughly 130,000 clones, roughly three fifths of which are singletons. The origin of this receptor is a woman in her thirties or forties in good health and CMV-seropositive. The rearrangement uses TRBV10-1 and TRBJ2-1; D unresolved. Sequencing was performed on PBMCs. CDR3 loop: CASSVTNNEQFF. The CDR3 region has the DNA TGCGCCAGCAGTGTAACTAACAATGAGCAGTTCTTC.